This TCR beta chain was captured in a study of human T cells and chemical hapten exposure. In the study overall: Per-sample TCR yields varied mainly from small pooled library volume differences.

What the library attached to individual cDNA molecules were unique molecular identifiers. In the authors' methods: Ranging from about 20,000 to 750,000, TCR counts per sample had a median value of around 92,000. TCRdb fed the RACE reads into MiXCR, producing one record per CDR3 protein. TCRdb, not the original authors, processed these V and J calls. The data show 130,000 or so distinct CDR3 sequences, around 8.3% seen once. CDR1 and CDR2 (germline): ENHRY, SYGVKD. Deletions cut 8 bases from V and 1 base from J, with 7 bases between. The CDR3 contains 12 residues. Regarding the study as a whole: Once DPC sensitization occurred, TCRs above 1 in 1000 frequency showed no change.

This clonotype was seen only a few times. Its specificity is unknown. Documented time point: healthy volunteer bleed at 2 weeks. Someone pulled total RNA out of unfractionated whole blood. Sequencing was performed on whole blood. This clonotype was obtained from a male donor in good health. Some clones in this sample may be carry-over from other donors' samples. The V call is TRBV10-3, the J call TRBJ2-3; D unresolved. CDR3 nucleotide sequence: TGTGCCATCGCGTTGCGCACAGATACGCAGTATTTT. Its protein is CAIALRTDTQYF.